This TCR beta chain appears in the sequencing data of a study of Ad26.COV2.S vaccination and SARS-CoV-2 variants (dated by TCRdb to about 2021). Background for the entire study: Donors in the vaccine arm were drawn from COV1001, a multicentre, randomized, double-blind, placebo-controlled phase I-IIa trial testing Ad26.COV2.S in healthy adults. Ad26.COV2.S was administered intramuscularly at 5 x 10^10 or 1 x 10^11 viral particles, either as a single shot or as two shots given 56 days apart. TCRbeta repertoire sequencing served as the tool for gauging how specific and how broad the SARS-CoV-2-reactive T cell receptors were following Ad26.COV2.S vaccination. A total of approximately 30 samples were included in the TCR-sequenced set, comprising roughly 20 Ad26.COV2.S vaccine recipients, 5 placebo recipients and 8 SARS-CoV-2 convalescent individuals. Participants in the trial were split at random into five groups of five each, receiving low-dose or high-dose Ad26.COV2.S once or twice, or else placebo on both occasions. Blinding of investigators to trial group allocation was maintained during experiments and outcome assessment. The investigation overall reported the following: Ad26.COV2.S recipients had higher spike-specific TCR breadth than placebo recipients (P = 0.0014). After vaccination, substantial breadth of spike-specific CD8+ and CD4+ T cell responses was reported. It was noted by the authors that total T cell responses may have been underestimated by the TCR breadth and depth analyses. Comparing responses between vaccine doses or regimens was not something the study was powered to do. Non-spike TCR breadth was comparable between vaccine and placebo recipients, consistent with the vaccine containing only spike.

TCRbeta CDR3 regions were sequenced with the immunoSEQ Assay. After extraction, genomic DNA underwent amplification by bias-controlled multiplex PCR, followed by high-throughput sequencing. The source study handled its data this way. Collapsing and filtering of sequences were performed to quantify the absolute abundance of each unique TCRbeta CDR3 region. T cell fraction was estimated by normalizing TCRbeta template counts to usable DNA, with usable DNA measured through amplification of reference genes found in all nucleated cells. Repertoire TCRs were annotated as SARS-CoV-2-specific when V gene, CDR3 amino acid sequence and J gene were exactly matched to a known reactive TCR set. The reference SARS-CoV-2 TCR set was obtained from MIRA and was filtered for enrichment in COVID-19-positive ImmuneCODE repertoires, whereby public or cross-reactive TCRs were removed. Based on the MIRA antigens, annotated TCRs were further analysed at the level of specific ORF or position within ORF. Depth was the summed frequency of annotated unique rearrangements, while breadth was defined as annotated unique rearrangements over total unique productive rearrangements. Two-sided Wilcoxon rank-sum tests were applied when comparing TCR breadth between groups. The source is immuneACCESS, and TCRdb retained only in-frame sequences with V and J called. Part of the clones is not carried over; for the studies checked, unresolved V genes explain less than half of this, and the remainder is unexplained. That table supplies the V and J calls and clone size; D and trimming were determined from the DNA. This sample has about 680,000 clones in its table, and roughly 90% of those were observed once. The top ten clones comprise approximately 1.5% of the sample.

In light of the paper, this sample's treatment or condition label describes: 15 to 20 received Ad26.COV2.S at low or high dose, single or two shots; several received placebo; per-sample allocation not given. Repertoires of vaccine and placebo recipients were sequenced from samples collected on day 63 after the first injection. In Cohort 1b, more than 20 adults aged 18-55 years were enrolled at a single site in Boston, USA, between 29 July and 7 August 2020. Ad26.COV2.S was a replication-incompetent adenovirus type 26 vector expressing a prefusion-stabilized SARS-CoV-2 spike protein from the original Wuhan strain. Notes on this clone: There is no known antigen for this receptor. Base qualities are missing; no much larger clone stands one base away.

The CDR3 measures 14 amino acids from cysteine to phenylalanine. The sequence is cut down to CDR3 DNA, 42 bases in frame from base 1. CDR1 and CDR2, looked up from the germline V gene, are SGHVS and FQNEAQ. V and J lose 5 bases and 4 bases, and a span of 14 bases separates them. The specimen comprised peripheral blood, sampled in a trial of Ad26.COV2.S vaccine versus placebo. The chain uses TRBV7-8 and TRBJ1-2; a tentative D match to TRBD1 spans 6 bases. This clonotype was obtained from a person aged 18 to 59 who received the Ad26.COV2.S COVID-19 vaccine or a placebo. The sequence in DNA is TGTGCCAGCAGCCTCGGACAGTTCGCCTATGGCTACACCTTC. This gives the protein CASSLGQFAYGYTF. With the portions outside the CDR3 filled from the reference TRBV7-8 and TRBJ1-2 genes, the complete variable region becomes GAGVSQSPRYKVAKRGQDVALRCDPISGHVSLFWYQQALGQGPEFLTYFQNEAQLDKSGLPSDRFFAERPEGSVSTLKIQRTQQEDSAVYLCASSLGQFAYGYTFGSGTRLTVV.